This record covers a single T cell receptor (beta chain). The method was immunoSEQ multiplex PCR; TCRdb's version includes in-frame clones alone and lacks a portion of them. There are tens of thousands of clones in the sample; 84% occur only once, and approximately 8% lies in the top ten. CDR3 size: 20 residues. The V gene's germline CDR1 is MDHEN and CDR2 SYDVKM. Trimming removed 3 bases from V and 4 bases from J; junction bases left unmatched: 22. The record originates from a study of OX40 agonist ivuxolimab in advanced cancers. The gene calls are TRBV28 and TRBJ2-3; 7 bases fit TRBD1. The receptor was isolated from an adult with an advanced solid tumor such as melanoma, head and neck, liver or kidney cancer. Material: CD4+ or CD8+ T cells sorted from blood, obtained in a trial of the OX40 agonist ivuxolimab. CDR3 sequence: CASSLTGSWGIDGRADTQYF. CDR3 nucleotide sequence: TGTGCCAGCAGTTTGACAGGGTCGTGGGGAATAGACGGCAGAGCAGATACGCAGTATTTT.